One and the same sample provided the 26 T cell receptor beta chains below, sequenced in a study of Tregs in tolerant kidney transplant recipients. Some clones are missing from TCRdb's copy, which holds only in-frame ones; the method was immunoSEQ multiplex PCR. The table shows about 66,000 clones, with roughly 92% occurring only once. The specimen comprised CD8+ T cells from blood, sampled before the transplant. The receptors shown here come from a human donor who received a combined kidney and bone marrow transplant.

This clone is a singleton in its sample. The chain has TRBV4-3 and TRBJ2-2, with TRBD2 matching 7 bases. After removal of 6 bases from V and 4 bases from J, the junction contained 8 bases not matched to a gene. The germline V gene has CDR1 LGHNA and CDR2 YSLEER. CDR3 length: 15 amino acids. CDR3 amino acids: CASRMDWGGTGELFF. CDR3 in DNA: TGCGCCAGCAGGATGGACTGGGGGGGCACCGGGGAGCTGTTTTTT.

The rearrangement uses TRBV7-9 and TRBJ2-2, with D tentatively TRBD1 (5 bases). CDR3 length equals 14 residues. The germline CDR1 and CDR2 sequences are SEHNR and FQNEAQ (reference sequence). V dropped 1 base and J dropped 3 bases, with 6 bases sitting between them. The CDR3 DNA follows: TGTGCCAGCAGCTTAGGCAGGGACACCGGGGAGCTGTTTTTT. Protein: CASSLGRDTGELFF. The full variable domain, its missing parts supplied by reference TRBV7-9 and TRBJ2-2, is DTGVSQNPRHKITKRGQNVTFRCDPISEHNRLYWYRQTLGQGPEFLTYFQNEAQLEKSRLLSDRFSAERPKGSFSTLEIQRTEQGDSAMYLCASSLGRDTGELFFGEGSRLTVL.

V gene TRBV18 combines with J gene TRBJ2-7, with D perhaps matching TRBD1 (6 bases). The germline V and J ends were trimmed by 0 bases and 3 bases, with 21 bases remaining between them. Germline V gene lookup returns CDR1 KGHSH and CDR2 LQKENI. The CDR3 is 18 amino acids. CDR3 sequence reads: CASSPPPGAGRTHYEQYF. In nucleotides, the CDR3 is TGTGCCAGCTCACCACCGCCAGGGGCCGGACGGACCCACTACGAGCAGTACTTC.

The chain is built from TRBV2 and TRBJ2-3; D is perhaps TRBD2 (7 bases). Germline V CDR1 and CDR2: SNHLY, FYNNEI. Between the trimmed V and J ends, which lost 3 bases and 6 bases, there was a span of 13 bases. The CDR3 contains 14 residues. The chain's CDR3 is CASSDVGGRDTQYF. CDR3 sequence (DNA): TGTGCCAGCAGTGATGTCGGGGGGCGGGATACGCAGTATTTT.

CDR3 nucleotides: TGTGCCAGTAGTATAGTTGCGGCCCAAGAGACCCAGTACTTC. This translates into CASSIVAAQETQYF. The chain employs TRBV19 and TRBJ2-5; D ambiguous. The germline gives CDR1 LNHDA, CDR2 SQIVND (reference sequence). The CDR3 length is 14 residues. The V end lost 1 base, the J end lost 1 base, and 7 bases lay between the germline ends.

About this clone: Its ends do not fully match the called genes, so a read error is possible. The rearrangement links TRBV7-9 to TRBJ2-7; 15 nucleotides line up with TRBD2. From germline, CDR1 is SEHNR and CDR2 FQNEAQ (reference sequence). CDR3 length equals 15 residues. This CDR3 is CAGSWGLAGGYEQYF. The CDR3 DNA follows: TGTGCCGGCAGCTGGGGACTAGCGGGAGGCTACGAGCAGTACTTC.

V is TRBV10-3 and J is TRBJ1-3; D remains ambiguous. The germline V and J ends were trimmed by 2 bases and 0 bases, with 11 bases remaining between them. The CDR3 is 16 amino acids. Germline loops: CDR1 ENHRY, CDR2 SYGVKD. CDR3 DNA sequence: TGTGCCATCAGTGAGAGTAGCCCAAACTCTGGAAACACCATATATTTT. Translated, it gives CAISESSPNSGNTIYF.

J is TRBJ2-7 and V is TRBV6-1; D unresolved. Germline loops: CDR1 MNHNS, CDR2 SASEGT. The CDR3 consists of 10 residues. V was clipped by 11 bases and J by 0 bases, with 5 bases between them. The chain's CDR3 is CASNSYEQYF. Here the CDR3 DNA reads TGTGCCTCAAACTCCTACGAGCAGTACTTC.

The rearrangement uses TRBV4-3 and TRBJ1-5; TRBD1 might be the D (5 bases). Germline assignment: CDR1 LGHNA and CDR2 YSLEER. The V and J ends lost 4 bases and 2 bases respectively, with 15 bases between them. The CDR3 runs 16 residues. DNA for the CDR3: TGCGCCAGCAGCCCCTGGGCGGGGGTTGGCAATCAGCCCCAGCATTTT. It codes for CASSPWAGVGNQPQHF.

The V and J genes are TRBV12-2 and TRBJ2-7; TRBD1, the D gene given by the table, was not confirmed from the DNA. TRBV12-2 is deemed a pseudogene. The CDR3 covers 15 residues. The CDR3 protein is CASRLAGRDRDEQYF. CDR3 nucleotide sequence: TGTGCAAGTCGCTTAGCGGGAAGGGACAGGGACGAGCAGTACTTC.

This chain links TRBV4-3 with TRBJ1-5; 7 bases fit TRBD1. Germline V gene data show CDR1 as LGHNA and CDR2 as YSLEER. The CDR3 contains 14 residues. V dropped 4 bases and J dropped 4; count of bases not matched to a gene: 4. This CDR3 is CASSPGTANQPQHF. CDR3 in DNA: TGCGCCAGCAGCCCCGGGACAGCAAATCAGCCCCAGCATTTT.

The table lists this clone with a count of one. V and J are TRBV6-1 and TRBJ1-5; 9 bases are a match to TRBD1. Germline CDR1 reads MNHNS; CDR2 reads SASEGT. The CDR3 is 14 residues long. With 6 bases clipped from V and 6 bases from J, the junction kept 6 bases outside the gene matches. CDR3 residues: CASRATGGVQPQHF. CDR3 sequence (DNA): TGTGCCAGCAGAGCTACAGGGGGCGTTCAGCCCCAGCATTTT.

The CDR3 bases are TGTGCCAGCAGCGACTCTACAGGGGAAGATGAAGCTTTCTTT. Its translation is CASSDSTGEDEAFF. The chain combines TRBV9 with TRBJ1-1; 7 positions match TRBD1. The V gene end was trimmed by 3 bases and the J gene end by 7 bases; junction bases not matched to a gene: 9. Looked up from germline, CDR1 is SGDLS and CDR2 is YYNGEE. The CDR3 is 14 amino acids.

The CDR3 protein is CASSRRTRGSGDTQYF. In nucleotides, the CDR3 is TGCGCCAGCAGCCGCCGAACAAGGGGGAGTGGGGATACGCAGTATTTT. The chain couples TRBV4-1 to TRBJ2-3; weak D call: TRBD1 (6 bases). The CDR3 totals 16 residues. CDR1 and CDR2 (germline): MGHRA, YSYEKL. V gave up 4 bases and J gave up 6 bases, with 20 bases separating them.

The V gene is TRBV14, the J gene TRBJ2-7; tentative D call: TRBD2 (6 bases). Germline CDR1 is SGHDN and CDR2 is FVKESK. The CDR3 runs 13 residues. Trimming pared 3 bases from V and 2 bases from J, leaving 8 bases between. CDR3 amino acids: CASSQREAYEQYF. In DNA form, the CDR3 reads TGTGCCAGCAGCCAGAGGGAGGCCTACGAGCAGTACTTC. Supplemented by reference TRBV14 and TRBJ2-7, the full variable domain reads EAGVTQFPSHSVIEKGQTVTLRCDPISGHDNLYWYRRVMGKEIKFLLHFVKESKQDESGMPNNRFLAERTGGTYSTLKVQPAELEDSGVYFCASSQREAYEQYFGPGTRLTVT.

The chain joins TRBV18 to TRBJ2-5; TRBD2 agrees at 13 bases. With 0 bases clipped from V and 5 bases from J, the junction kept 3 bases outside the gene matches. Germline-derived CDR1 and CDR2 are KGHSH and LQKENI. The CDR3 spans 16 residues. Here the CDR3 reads CASSPPGTSGAETQYF. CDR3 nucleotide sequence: TGTGCCAGCTCACCACCTGGGACTAGCGGGGCGGAGACCCAGTACTTC. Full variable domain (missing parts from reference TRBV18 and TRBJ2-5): NAGVMQNPRHLVRRRGQEARLRCSPMKGHSHVYWYRQLPEEGLKFMVYLQKENIIDESGMPKERFSAEFPKEGPSILRIQQVVRGDSAAYFCASSPPGTSGAETQYFGPGTRLLVL.

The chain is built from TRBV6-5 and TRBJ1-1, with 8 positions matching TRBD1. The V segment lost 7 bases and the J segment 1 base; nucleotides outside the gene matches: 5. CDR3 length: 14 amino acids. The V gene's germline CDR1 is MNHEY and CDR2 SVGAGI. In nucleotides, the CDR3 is TGTGCCAGCACCCTGGACAGGGAGAACACTGAAGCTTTCTTT. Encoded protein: CASTLDRENTEAFF.

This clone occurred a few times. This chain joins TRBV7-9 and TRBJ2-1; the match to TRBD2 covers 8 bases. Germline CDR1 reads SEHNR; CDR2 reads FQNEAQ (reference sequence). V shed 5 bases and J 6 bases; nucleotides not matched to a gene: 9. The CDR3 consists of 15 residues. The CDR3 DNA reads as TGTGCCAGCAGCAGTCGGGAACTAGCGGTCAATGAGCAGTTCTTC. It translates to CASSSRELAVNEQFF.

CDR3 in amino acids: CASSTEAGTPYEQYF. The CDR3 nucleotides read TGTGCCAGCAGTACAGAAGCGGGCACGCCCTACGAGCAGTACTTC. V usage is TRBV28 and J usage is TRBJ2-7, with D possibly matching TRBD2 (6 bases). Trimming removed 5 bases at V and 2 bases at J, with 16 bases between. The CDR3 extends over 15 amino acids. CDR1 MDHEN and CDR2 SYDVKM come from the germline V gene.

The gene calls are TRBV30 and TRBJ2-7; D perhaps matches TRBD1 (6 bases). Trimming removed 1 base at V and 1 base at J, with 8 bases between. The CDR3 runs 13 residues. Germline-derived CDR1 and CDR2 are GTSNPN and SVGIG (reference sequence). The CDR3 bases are TGTGCCTGGAGTGGGGACAAATCCTACGAGCAGTACTTC. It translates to CAWSGDKSYEQYF.

The CDR3 DNA reads TGCGCCAGCAGCCAAGCCATGGCAAGCTACGAGCAGTACTTC. Translated: CASSQAMASYEQYF. The chain uses TRBV4-1 and TRBJ2-7; D gene uncertain. V lost 1 base to trimming and J lost 3 bases, with 10 bases between them. CDR3 length: 14 amino acids. Germline V lookup: CDR1 MGHRA, CDR2 YSYEKL.

In DNA, the CDR3 is TGCGCCAGCAGCCAAGACCAGACTACCTTCTCCTACGAGCAGTACTTC. Translation: CASSQDQTTFSYEQYF. The gene calls are TRBV4-3 and TRBJ2-7, with a possible D match to TRBD2 (5 bases). Per the germline V gene, CDR1 is LGHNA and CDR2 is YSLEER. CDR3 length: 16 amino acids. V gave up 0 bases and J gave up 0 bases, with 12 bases separating them.

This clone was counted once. DNA of the CDR3: TGTGCCAGCAGCACCAGAGGGACAGCCTACACAGATACGCAGTATTTT. Translation: CASSTRGTAYTDTQYF. This chain uses TRBV7-2 with TRBJ2-3; 7 nucleotides agree with TRBD1. CDR1 is SGHTA and CDR2 is FQGNSA in the germline V gene. V lost 5 bases, J lost 2 bases, and 10 bases stayed unmatched. The CDR3 totals 16 residues.

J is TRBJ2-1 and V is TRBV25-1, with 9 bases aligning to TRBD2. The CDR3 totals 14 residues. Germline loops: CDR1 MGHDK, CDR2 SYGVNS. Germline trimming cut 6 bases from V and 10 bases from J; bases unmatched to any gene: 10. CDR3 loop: CASSLTGLAYEQFF. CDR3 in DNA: TGTGCCAGCAGCCTGACGGGACTAGCATACGAGCAGTTCTTC.

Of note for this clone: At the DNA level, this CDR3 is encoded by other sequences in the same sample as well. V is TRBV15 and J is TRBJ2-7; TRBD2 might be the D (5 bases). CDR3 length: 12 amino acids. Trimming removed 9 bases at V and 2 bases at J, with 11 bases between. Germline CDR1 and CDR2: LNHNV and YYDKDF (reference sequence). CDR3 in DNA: TGTGCCACTAGCGCCGGGGCCTACGAGCAGTACTTC. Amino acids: CATSAGAYEQYF.

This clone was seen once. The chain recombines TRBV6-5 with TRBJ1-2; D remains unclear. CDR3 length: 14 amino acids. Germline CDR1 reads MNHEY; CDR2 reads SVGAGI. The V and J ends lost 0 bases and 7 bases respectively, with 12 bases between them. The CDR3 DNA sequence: TGTGCCAGCAGTTACTCGATTGTCCAGTTTGGCTACACCTTC. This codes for CASSYSIVQFGYTF.